This TCR beta chain stems from a study of regulatory T cells in long-lasting Graves disease. Study-wide points: The study found persistent patients shared more public clonotypes (over 2,500) than new patients (just over 950).

Germline assignment: CDR1 MNHEY and CDR2 SVGEGT. The CDR3 has 15 residues. Trimming cost V 4 bases and J 8 bases, with 18 bases left between them. On this clonotype: The antigen remains undetermined.

Time point defined: newly diagnosed GD, antithyroid drugs for less than 3 months. Making the TCR library involved RNA that had been extracted from PBMCs. Combining iRepertoire HTBI primers with Arm-PCR of CDR3 regions, the authors built TCR beta libraries. TCRdb itself ran the multiplex PCR reads through MiXCR, one entry per CDR3 protein. The sample includes about 520,000 distinct CDR3 sequences, more than 10% of them seen just once. This sample was also put to use in a study of T cells in Graves' hyperthyroidism and ophthalmopathy. Per that study: Exclusions: uncontrolled infection, other autoimmune disease, pregnancy, lactation. HTBI primers were used for first-round RT-PCR of the TCR CDR3.

The sample was peripheral blood mononuclear cells (PBMCs), taken at new diagnosis, from a patient treated with antithyroid drugs. The chain links TRBV6-2 or TRBV6-3 to TRBJ2-1; D might be TRBD1 (6 bases). This clonotype originated in a woman under 40 with Graves disease. In DNA, the CDR3 is TGTGCCAGCAGTTCCGACAGGAGGATTAGGGATGAGCAGTTCTTC. Translation: CASSSDRRIRDEQFF.